The 27 T cell receptor beta chains below were found in one sample sequenced in a study of shared clonotypes between healthy human individuals. Using immunoSEQ multiplex PCR, the repertoire was profiled, and TCRdb retains in-frame clones only, with some absent. The sample yields roughly 700,000 clones, approximately 79% seen once. The sequencing sample was made of memory CD4+ T cells sorted from blood. Stated subset: CD45RA-negative fraction. The receptors come from a woman aged 25 to 45 in good health.

Only a few counts were recorded for this clone. The chain carries TRBV6-1 and TRBJ1-1; 8 nucleotides match TRBD1. The CDR3 contains 16 residues. CDR1 is MNHNS, CDR2 SASEGT, per germline. V was pared by 0 bases and J by 7 bases, with 10 bases of the junction left unmatched. CDR3 DNA sequence: TGTGCCAGCAGTGAAGCTTGGTTGGACAGGGCGAGTGAAGCTTTCTTT. This gives the protein CASSEAWLDRASEAFF.

The chain is built from TRBV5-1 and TRBJ1-1; D is uncertain. CDR1 is SGHRS, CDR2 YFSETQ, per germline. CDR3 length: 14 amino acids. V lost 0 bases and J 2 bases, leaving 8 bases between the germline ends. This CDR3 reads CASSLGELNTEAFF. The CDR3 DNA sequence: TGCGCCAGCAGCTTGGGGGAGCTAAACACTGAAGCTTTCTTT.

The chain combines TRBV28 with TRBJ2-2, with TRBD1 matching over 8 bases. This CDR3 has 19 amino acids. The V and J ends lost 6 bases and 0 bases, in that order; junction bases with no gene match: 15. Germline CDR1 is MDHEN and CDR2 is SYDVKM. The DNA of the CDR3 is TGTGCCAGCAGCCCACAACCGGGACAGGCGATCGCGAACACCGGGGAGCTGTTTTTT. This encodes CASSPQPGQAIANTGELFF.

This clone was recorded many times. CDR3: CATSRGTGGRADTQYF. The CDR3, as DNA: TGTGCCACCAGCAGAGGGACTGGCGGGAGAGCAGATACGCAGTATTTT. The genes are TRBV15 and TRBJ2-3; 7 bases line up with TRBD2. In germline, CDR1 is LNHNV, CDR2 YYDKDF (reference sequence). V shed 1 base, J shed 4 bases, and the junction held 8 bases outside the gene matches. The CDR3 is 16 amino acids.

In the case of this clone: Other DNA sequences within the sample encode an identical CDR3. The V and J genes are TRBV10-3 and TRBJ2-2; weak D call: TRBD1 (5 bases). Germline V CDR1 and CDR2: ENHRY, SYGVKD. V was cut by 0 bases and J by 2 bases, with 10 bases left in between. CDR3 length: 16 residues. CDR3 protein: CAISESRGTNTGELFF. CDR3 in DNA: TGTGCCATCAGTGAGTCAAGGGGAACCAACACCGGGGAGCTGTTTTTT.

On this clone: Other DNA sequences from this sample encode an identical CDR3 as well. V is TRBV28 and J is TRBJ1-5, with a weak D call TRBD1 (5 bases). The CDR3 totals 15 residues. Germline V gene data show CDR1 as MDHEN and CDR2 as SYDVKM. V was cut by 2 bases and J by 2 bases, with 10 bases left in between. CDR3: CASSLVGARNQPQHF. DNA of the CDR3: TGTGCCAGCAGTTTAGTAGGGGCCCGCAATCAGCCCCAGCATTTT.

The chain is built from TRBV30 and TRBJ1-1, with 7 bases matching TRBD1. V shed 3 bases, J shed 6 bases, and the junction held 4 bases outside the gene matches. From germline, CDR1 is GTSNPN and CDR2 SVGIG (reference sequence). CDR3 length: 12 residues. The CDR3 sequence is CAWRAGGAEAFF. CDR3 sequence (DNA): TGTGCCTGGAGAGCAGGGGGAGCTGAAGCTTTCTTT.

The CDR3 DNA follows: TGTGCCAGCAGTTACACGGCTAGCGCCAATGAGCAGTTCTTC. It yields the protein CASSYTASANEQFF. The rearrangement links TRBV6-5 to TRBJ2-1; a possible D gene is TRBD2 (6 bases). V was shortened by 2 bases and J by 6 bases, with 11 bases between the two germline ends. Germline CDR1 and CDR2: MNHEY and SVGAGI. The CDR3 extends over 14 amino acids.

This clone was detected many times. The CDR3 sequence: CAWSVPGYEQYF. The CDR3 DNA reads as TGTGCCTGGAGTGTACCGGGTTACGAGCAGTACTTC. The V and J genes are TRBV30 and TRBJ2-7, with no clear D. The germline V and J ends were trimmed by 0 bases and 4 bases, with 7 bases remaining between them. The CDR3 is 12 residues long. Germline lookup yields CDR1 GTSNPN and CDR2 SVGIG (reference sequence). Together with reference TRBV30 and TRBJ2-7, the CDR3 gives the full variable domain: SQTIHQWPATLVQPVGSPLSLECTVEGTSNPNLYWYRQAAGRGLQLLFYSVGIGQISSEVPQNLSASRPQDRQFILSSKKLLLSDSGFYLCAWSVPGYEQYFGPGTRLTVT.

The chain combines TRBV29-1 with TRBJ2-1; the match to TRBD2 covers 12 bases. This CDR3 contains 15 residues. In germline, CDR1 is SQVTM, CDR2 ANQGSEA. The J segment lost 9 bases and the V segment lost 5 bases, leaving 11 bases of the junction unmatched. The chain's CDR3 is CSVRASGRGSTEQFF. The CDR3 DNA sequence: TGCAGCGTTAGGGCTAGCGGGAGGGGAAGTACTGAGCAGTTCTTC.

The rearrangement uses TRBV5-3 and TRBJ1-2; D uncertain. TRBV5-3 is flagged as an ORF with uncertain function. The CDR3 has 15 residues. The V end lost 4 bases, the J end lost 4 bases, and 17 bases lay between the germline ends. The CDR3 reads CARSDTPIHSYGYTF. The CDR3 DNA sequence: TGTGCCAGAAGCGATACGCCGATTCATTCCTATGGCTACACCTTC.

J is TRBJ2-7 and V is TRBV7-9; 8 bases are a match to TRBD1. CDR3 length: 15 residues. Germline CDR1 reads SEHNR; CDR2 reads FQNEAQ (reference sequence). The V gene end was trimmed by 6 bases and the J gene end by 5 bases; junction bases not matched to a gene: 12. CDR3 bases: TGTGCCAGCAGTCTATACGGGACAGGTAATCACGAGCAGTACTTC. As protein: CASSLYGTGNHEQYF.

The chain employs TRBV19 and TRBJ2-6; unclear D gene. The CDR3 is 15 residues long. Per germline, CDR1 LNHDA and CDR2 SQIVND (reference sequence). Between the trimmed V and J ends, which lost 7 bases and 0 bases, there was a span of 10 bases. The CDR3 DNA sequence: TGTGCCAGTAAAGGCATAGACTCTGGGGCCAACGTCCTGACTTTC. It encodes CASKGIDSGANVLTF.

The chain couples TRBV5-1 to TRBJ1-2, with D possibly being TRBD1 (6 bases). CDR3 length: 14 amino acids. The V end was cut by 3 bases, the J end by 4 bases, with 13 bases between. Per germline, CDR1 SGHRS and CDR2 YFSETQ. CDR3 sequence (DNA): TGCGCCAGCAGCTCCGGACAGTCGGCCTATGGCTACACCTTC. It specifies CASSSGQSAYGYTF.

This clone was seen just once. This sequence may be a read error, since a much larger clone differs from it by one base. V gene TRBV5-4 combines with J gene TRBJ1-2, with 7 positions matching TRBD1. The CDR3 totals 13 residues. Trimming took 4 bases from V and 2 from J; bases not matched to a gene: 2. Germline assignment: CDR1 SGHNT and CDR2 YYREEE (reference sequence). CDR3 sequence: CASSRGQNYGYTF. The CDR3 nucleotides are TGTGCCAGCAGCCGGGGACAGAACTATGGCTACACCTTC. Filled out from reference TRBV5-4 and TRBJ1-2, the complete variable domain reads ETGVTQSPTHLIKTRGQQVTLRCSSQSGHNTVSWYQQALGQGPQFIFQYYREEENGRGNFPPRFSGLQFPNYSSELNVNALELDDSALYLCASSRGQNYGYTFGSGTRLTVV.

For this clone: Given a far larger clone just one base away, this is likely a sequencing read error. This chain uses TRBV10-2 with TRBJ2-3; D not certain. The CDR3 is 12 residues long. Trimming stripped 7 bases from V and 2 bases from J, with 7 bases between. CDR1 is WSHSY and CDR2 is SAAADI in the germline V gene. CDR3 sequence reads: CASNGTTDTQYF. Here the CDR3 DNA reads TGCGCCAGCAATGGAACCACAGATACGCAGTATTTT.

This clone has just a few counts. The chain recombines TRBV29-1 with TRBJ1-2, with D possibly TRBD1 on 5 matching bases. This CDR3 region has 12 residues. Germline values: CDR1 SQVTM, CDR2 ANQGSEA. Between the trimmed V and J ends, which lost 2 bases and 8 bases, there was a span of 12 bases. The CDR3 sequence is CSVEPPQGGYTF. The CDR3 DNA reads as TGCAGCGTTGAACCGCCCCAGGGAGGCTACACCTTC.

This chain connects TRBV27 to TRBJ2-7; D call uncertain. Germline V gives CDR1 MNHEY, CDR2 SMNVEV (reference sequence). The CDR3 runs 13 residues. The V end was cut by 3 bases, the J end by 1 base, with 7 bases between. In nucleotides, the CDR3 is TGTGCCAGCAGTTTCCAGAGATCCTACGAGCAGTACTTC. This translates into CASSFQRSYEQYF.

This clone was seen a handful of times. This rearrangement joins TRBV6-4 to TRBJ1-1; TRBD1 might be the D (6 bases). The CDR3 has 14 amino acids. V was pared by 4 bases and J by 8 bases, with 17 bases between. Germline V lookup: CDR1 MRHNA, CDR2 SNTAGT. This chain's CDR3 is CASSAQGLGGEAFF. DNA of the CDR3: TGTGCCAGCAGTGCACAGGGTTTGGGGGGCGAAGCTTTCTTT.

The rearrangement joins TRBV2 to TRBJ2-7; 12 bases are a match to TRBD2. CDR3 length: 15 amino acids. The germline gives CDR1 SNHLY, CDR2 FYNNEI. The V gene end was trimmed by 6 bases and the J gene end by 6 bases; junction bases not matched to a gene: 9. The chain's CDR3 is CASSPLLAGGREQYF. Written as DNA, the CDR3 is TGTGCCAGCAGCCCCCTACTAGCGGGAGGTCGCGAGCAGTACTTC.

V usage is TRBV5-1 and J usage is TRBJ1-4; 7 positions match TRBD1. The CDR3 is 14 residues long. V gave up 4 bases and J gave up 5 bases; unmatched junction bases: 5. Per the germline V gene, CDR1 is SGHRS and CDR2 is YFSETQ. The CDR3 DNA is TGCGCCAGCAGCCATCAGGGGGGGAATGAAAAACTGTTTTTT. This encodes CASSHQGGNEKLFF.

V usage is TRBV4-1 and J usage is TRBJ2-5, with 7 positions matching TRBD2. Germline loops: CDR1 MGHRA, CDR2 YSYEKL. V was clipped by 0 bases and J by 1 base; unmatched bases: 2. The CDR3 has 15 residues. The CDR3 nucleotides are TGCGCCAGCAGCCAAGACGGGAGGATCCAAGAGACCCAGTACTTC. Translation: CASSQDGRIQETQYF.

The V and J genes are TRBV2 and TRBJ1-2, with TRBD1 matching over 7 bases. Germline loops: CDR1 SNHLY, CDR2 FYNNEI. V lost 7 bases and J lost 5; bases outside the gene matches: 13. This CDR3 has 15 residues. The CDR3 DNA reads TGTGCCAGCAAGGGACAGAGGATAATCACTTATGGCTACACCTTC. It codes for CASKGQRIITYGYTF.

The genes are TRBV5-4 and TRBJ1-1; D is perhaps TRBD1 (6 bases). The CDR3 runs 15 residues. Trimming removed 1 base from V and 3 bases from J, with 13 bases in between. Germline lookup yields CDR1 SGHNT and CDR2 YYREEE (reference sequence). The CDR3 spells CASSLTGLGDTEAFF. CDR3 DNA: TGTGCCAGCAGCTTGACAGGGTTAGGTGACACTGAAGCTTTCTTT.

The chain joins TRBV28 to TRBJ2-4; D remains ambiguous. Germline-derived CDR1 and CDR2 are MDHEN and SYDVKM. V was shortened by 5 bases and J by 4 bases, with 12 bases between the two germline ends. The CDR3 sequence is 14 residues long. The CDR3 loop is CASSPHTTKNIQYF. DNA for the CDR3: TGTGCCAGCAGTCCCCACACGACAAAAAACATTCAGTACTTC.

V and J are TRBV25-1 and TRBJ2-5, with D maybe TRBD1 (6 bases). The J call may not be correct, given that the DNA end is closer to TRBJ2-7. Per the germline V gene, CDR1 is MGHDK and CDR2 is SYGVNS. The length of the CDR3 is 13 residues. CDR3: CAITRDTTYEQYF. The CDR3 DNA sequence: TGTGCCATTACCCGGGACACCACCTACGAGCAGTACTTC.

The genes are TRBV5-1 and TRBJ2-2; 14 bases agree with TRBD2. Trimming at V came to 4 bases and at J to 4 bases, leaving 3 bases not matched to a gene. Germline V gene lookup returns CDR1 SGHRS and CDR2 YFSETQ. This CDR3 spans 16 amino acids. In DNA, the CDR3 is TGCGCCAGCAGCGGGACTAGCGGGAGTTTCACCGGGGAGCTGTTTTTT. It encodes CASSGTSGSFTGELFF.